This entry concerns a single TCR beta chain. CDR3 size: 14 residues. V was shortened by 1 base and J by 0 bases, with 6 bases between the two germline ends. Germline CDR1 SEHNR, CDR2 FQNEAQ (reference sequence). The source of the sample is a study of identical twins. TCRdb recomputed calls from the 5' RACE reads with MiXCR, one row per CDR3 protein. This sample yields around 250,000 distinct CDR3 sequences, of which more than 9.5% are seen a single time; 3.5% to 5% belongs to the top ten. These data were also filed under a second study, of yellow fever vaccine responses in identical twins.

The sequence was collected from a woman between 18 and 29 years old in good health. The chain uses TRBV7-9 and TRBJ2-5, with D maybe TRBD2 (6 bases). The sequencing sample was made of memory (CD45RO+) T cells sorted from blood. The DNA for the CDR3 is TGTGCCAGCAGCTTAGGACTAGACCAAGAGACCCAGTACTTC. Its protein product is CASSLGLDQETQYF.